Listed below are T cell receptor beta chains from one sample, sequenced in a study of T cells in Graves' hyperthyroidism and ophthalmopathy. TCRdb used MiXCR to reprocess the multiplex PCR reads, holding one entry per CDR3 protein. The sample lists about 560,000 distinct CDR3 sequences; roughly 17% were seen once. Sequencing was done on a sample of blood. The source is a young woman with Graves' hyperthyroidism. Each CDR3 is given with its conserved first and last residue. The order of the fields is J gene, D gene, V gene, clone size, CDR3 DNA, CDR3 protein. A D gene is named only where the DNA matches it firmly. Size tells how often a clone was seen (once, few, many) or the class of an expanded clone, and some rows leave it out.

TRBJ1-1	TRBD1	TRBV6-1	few	TGTGCCAGCAGGGTACAGGGGCTCCCCACTAACACTGAAGCTTTCTTT	CASRVQGLPTNTEAFF
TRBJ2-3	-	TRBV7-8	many	TGTGCCAGCAGCTTGGCACCGACACGCACAGATACGCAGTATTTT	CASSLAPTRTDTQYF
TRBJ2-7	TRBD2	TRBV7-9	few	TGTGCCAGCAGCTTAGAGGGACTAGCGGGGGGGAGTAACTACGAGCAGTACTTC	CASSLEGLAGGSNYEQYF
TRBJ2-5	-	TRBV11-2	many	TGTGCCAGCAGCTTTTCGCAGCGCGCCCCCCAAACGGCCCAGTACTTC	CASSFSQRAPQTAQYF
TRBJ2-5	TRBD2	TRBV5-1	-	TGCGCCAGCAGCTTAGAGAGCGGGAGATACCAAGAGACCCAGTACTTC	CASSLESGRYQETQYF
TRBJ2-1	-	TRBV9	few	TGTGCCAGCAGCGTAGGCGGTCCTTCCTACAATGAGCAGTTCTTC	CASSVGGPSYNEQFF
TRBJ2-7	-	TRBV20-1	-	TGCAGTGCTACTCCGTCCCGCGGAGCAACCTACGAGCAGTACTTC	CSATPSRGATYEQYF
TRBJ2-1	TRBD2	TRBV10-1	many	TGCGCCAGCAGTGTGTGGACTAGCGGGAGCAATGAGCAGTTCTTC	CASSVWTSGSNEQFF
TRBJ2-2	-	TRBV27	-	TGTGCCAGCCGACGGTCGGGATACGATTACACCGGGGAGCTGTTTTTT	CASRRSGYDYTGELFF
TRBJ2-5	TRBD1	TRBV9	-	TGTGCCAGCAGCGCGGGACAGCTCGATATTATTCGTCTGCCAGAGACCCAGTACTTC	CASSAGQLDIIRLPETQYF
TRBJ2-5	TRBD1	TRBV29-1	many	TGCAGCGTCCAGGCGACCAGGACAGGACACCAAGAGACCCAGTACTTC	CSVQATRTGHQETQYF
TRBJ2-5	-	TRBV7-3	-	TGTGCCAGCAGTTTAACGGGATCTTTGGCGGAGACCCAGTACTTC	CASSLTGSLAETQYF
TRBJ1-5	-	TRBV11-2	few	TGTGCCAGCAGCTTAGGAGGGGCCCATCAGCCCCAGCATTTT	CASSLGGAHQPQHF
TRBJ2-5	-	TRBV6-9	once	TGTGCCAGCAGTTCCGCCGGGGTTGGGGTGGAGACCCAGTACTTC	CASSSAGVGVETQYF
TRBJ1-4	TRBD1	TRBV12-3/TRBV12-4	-	TGTGCCTCCGGGAGGACAGGGCTTGCAACTAATGAAAAACTGTTTTTT	CASGRTGLATNEKLFF
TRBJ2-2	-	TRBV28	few	TGTGCCAGCAGTTTCTCCTCCGGGGACGGCACCGGGGAGCTGTTTTTT	CASSFSSGDGTGELFF
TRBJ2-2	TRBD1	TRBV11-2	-	TGTGCCAGCAGCCGTACGACAGGGGCGAACACCGGGGAGCTGTTTTTT	CASSRTTGANTGELFF
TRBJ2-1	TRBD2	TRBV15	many	TGTGCCACCAGCAGAGGGGCCCTACCGACTAGCGGGAGGCCCAATGAGCAGTTCTTC	CATSRGALPTSGRPNEQFF
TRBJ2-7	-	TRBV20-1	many	TGCAGTGCTAGAGATCTAGTCAGGAGCTCCTACGAGCAGTACTTC	CSARDLVRSSYEQYF
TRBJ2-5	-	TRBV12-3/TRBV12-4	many	TGTGCCAGCAGTCCTTGGGAGGAGACCCAGTACTTC	CASSPWEETQYF
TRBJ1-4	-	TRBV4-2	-	TGTGCCAGCAGCCAAGAGCGACCGGGAGGACTGTTTTTT	CASSQERPGGLFF
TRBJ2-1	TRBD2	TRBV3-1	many	TGTGCCAGCGGACGGACTAGCAGCTCCTACAATGAGCAGTTCTTC	CASGRTSSSYNEQFF
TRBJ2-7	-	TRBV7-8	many	TGTGCCAGCGCCAGGGCGGGGAACTCCTACGAGCAGTACTTC	CASARAGNSYEQYF
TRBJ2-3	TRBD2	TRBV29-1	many	TGCAGCGTTGTAGTGGCTAGCGGGATTACAGATACGCAGTATTTT	CSVVVASGITDTQYF
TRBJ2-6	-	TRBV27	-	TGTGCCAGCAGCAAAAGGACAGATCTCTCTGGGGCCAACGTCCTGACTTTC	CASSKRTDLSGANVLTF
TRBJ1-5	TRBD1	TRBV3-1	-	TGTGCCAGCAGTACCGGGGGGACAGGACAGCCCCAGCATTTT	CASSTGGTGQPQHF
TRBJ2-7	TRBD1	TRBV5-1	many	TGCGCCAGCAGCTTGGAGGGACAGAGCTCCTACGAGCAGTACTTC	CASSLEGQSSYEQYF
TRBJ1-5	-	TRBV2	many	TGTGCCAGCAGTGCGGGAGGGGGTAATCAGCCCCAGCATTTT	CASSAGGGNQPQHF
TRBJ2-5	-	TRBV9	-	TGTGCCAGCAGCGTAGGCTCCAGGGGGGACCAAGAGACCCAGTACTTC	CASSVGSRGDQETQYF
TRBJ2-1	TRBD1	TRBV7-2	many	TGTGCCAGCAGCTTAGGGGGACAGGGAGACAATGAGCAGTTCTTC	CASSLGGQGDNEQFF
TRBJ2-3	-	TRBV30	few	TGTGCCTGGAGCCTGGATCCACCAGATACGCAGTATTTT	CAWSLDPPDTQYF
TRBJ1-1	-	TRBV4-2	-	TGTGCCAGCAGCCACGGGACGTCTGAAGCTTTCTTT	CASSHGTSEAFF
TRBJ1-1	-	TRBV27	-	TGTGCCAGCTATGTCCTTAAGACAGAGAACACTGAAGCTTTCTTT	CASYVLKTENTEAFF
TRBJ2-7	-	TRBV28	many	TGTGCCAGCAGTTTCCAGGACTACTTCTACGAGCAGTACTTC	CASSFQDYFYEQYF
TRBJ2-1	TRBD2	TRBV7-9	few	TGTGCCAGCAGCTTCGGGACTAGCGGGGGGCACAATGAGCAGTTCTTC	CASSFGTSGGHNEQFF
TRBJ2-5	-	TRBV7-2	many	TGTGCCAGCAGGGGGGGGGCCCAAGAGACCCAGTACTTC	CASRGGAQETQYF
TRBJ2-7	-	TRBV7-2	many	TGTGCCAGCAGCTTAGTTGGTACCATGTACGAGCAGTACTTC	CASSLVGTMYEQYF
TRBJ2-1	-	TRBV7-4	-	TGTGCCAGCAGCTTATTGCTGTTCTTC	CASSLLLFF
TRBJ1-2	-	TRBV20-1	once	TGCAGTGCTAGTGGGGCAGGGCGGAGTGGCTACACCTTC	CSASGAGRSGYTF
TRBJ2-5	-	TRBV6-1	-	TGTGCCACACGGGCTAACAAAGAGACCCAGTACTTC	CATRANKETQYF
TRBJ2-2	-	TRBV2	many	TGTGCCAGCAGCACCACCGGGATCGGTGGCACCGGGGAGCTGTTTTTT	CASSTTGIGGTGELFF
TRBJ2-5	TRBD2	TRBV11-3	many	TGTGCCAGCAGCTCCACCGGGACTAGCGGGAGCTGGGAGACCCAGTACTTC	CASSSTGTSGSWETQYF
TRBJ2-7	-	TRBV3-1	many	TGTGCCAGCAGCCGTCGGGAGAGCTCCTACGAGCAGTACTTC	CASSRRESSYEQYF
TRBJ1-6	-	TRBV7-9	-	TGTGCCAGCAGCGCCACCCTCTCTGATTCACCCCTCCACTTT	CASSATLSDSPLHF
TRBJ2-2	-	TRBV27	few	TGTGCCAGCAGTCCCTCAGGGAACGCCGGGGAGCTGTTTTTT	CASSPSGNAGELFF
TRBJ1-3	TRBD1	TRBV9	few	TGTGCCAGCAGCTTCACGGACAGGGTCGGTGGAAACACCATATATTTT	CASSFTDRVGGNTIYF
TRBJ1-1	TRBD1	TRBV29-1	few	TGCAGCGGGACAGGGCTGAACCCACAGAACACTGAAGCTTTCTTT	CSGTGLNPQNTEAFF